Shown below are 25 T cell receptor beta chains from a single sample sequenced in a study of CD8 T cells in Susac syndrome (dated by TCRdb to between 2018 and 2021). Library prep was done by the immunoSEQ multiplex PCR assay. RNA was extracted with the RNeasy kit and about 0.5 to 1 ug was reverse transcribed using random hexamers. In-frame beta chains were kept once TCRdb had trimmed the public reads at Q25 with fastp and called clones with MiXCR. Each entry merges the rows of one CDR3 protein and shows their most common DNA and genes. In all, the sample holds more than 150,000 distinct CDR3 sequences, and approximately 95% of those were seen once. The ten top clones hold approximately 0.16% of the sample. Sequencing input: CD8+ T cells from PBMCs. The receptors shown here come from a human donor with Susac syndrome.

The genes are TRBV12-3 or TRBV12-4 and TRBJ2-1, with D possibly matching TRBD2 (7 bases). V shed 8 bases and J shed 6 bases, with 17 bases lying between them. The CDR3 sequence is 14 residues long. CDR3 protein: CASHDGGLVNEQFF. The CDR3 DNA reads as TGTGCCAGCCACGACGGGGGGCTGGTCAATGAGCAGTTCTTC.

The rearrangement uses TRBV6-5 and TRBJ1-2; D gene ambiguous. The CDR3 totals 15 residues. Germline V CDR1 and CDR2: MNHEY, SVGAGI. Trimming took off 0 bases at V and 6 bases at J, with 14 bases between the two ends. In DNA form, the CDR3 reads TGTGCCAGCAGTTACTCGAGAGGGTCAATCCATGGCTACACCTTC. Protein: CASSYSRGSIHGYTF.

The rearrangement joins TRBV29-1 to TRBJ2-3; the match to TRBD2 covers 12 bases. The trim removed 0 bases at V and 2 bases at J, leaving 15 bases unmatched. The CDR3 length is 20 residues. Per the germline V gene, CDR1 is SQVTM and CDR2 is ANQGSEA. CDR3 DNA sequence: TGCAGCGTTGAAGATTTTCTGACTAGCGGGAGTCGATGGGACACAGATACGCAGTATTTT. Residues: CSVEDFLTSGSRWDTDTQYF.

V gene TRBV27 combines with J gene TRBJ1-6, with D tentatively TRBD1 (5 bases). CDR3 length: 13 amino acids. Per germline, CDR1 MNHEY and CDR2 SMNVEV (reference sequence). V was shortened by 6 bases and J by 8 bases, with 11 bases between the two germline ends. CDR3 loop: CASRGDRDSPLHF. In nucleotides, the CDR3 is TGTGCCAGCAGGGGGGACCGGGATTCACCCCTCCACTTT.

This clonotype was detected once. The V gene is TRBV12-3 or TRBV12-4, the J gene TRBJ1-2; maybe TRBD1 (6 bases). The CDR3 extends over 15 amino acids. Trimming pared 2 bases from V and 2 bases from J, leaving 12 bases between. The CDR3, as DNA: TGTGCCAGCAGTTTAAGTGGGCAGGGGAACTATGGCTACACCTTC. Translating it yields CASSLSGQGNYGYTF.

The chain employs TRBV19 and TRBJ1-2, with D unresolved. Germline CDR1 is LNHDA and CDR2 is SQIVND (reference sequence). The length of the CDR3 is 11 residues. V lost 5 bases, J lost 5 bases, and 6 bases lay in between. The DNA for the CDR3 is TGTGCCAGTAGTGCCAGATATGGCTACACCTTC. It translates to CASSARYGYTF.

The chain recombines TRBV27 with TRBJ2-7; the D call may be TRBD1 or TRBD2 (5 bases each). Trimming cost V 4 bases and J 3 bases, with 16 bases left between them. CDR1 and CDR2 from the germline V gene are MNHEY and SMNVEV (reference sequence). The CDR3 has 15 amino acids. For the CDR3, the DNA is TGTGCCAGCAGTTCCTCGGGACGGAAGATCTACGAGCAGTACTTC. Amino acids: CASSSSGRKIYEQYF.

This rearrangement joins TRBV12-3 or TRBV12-4 to TRBJ1-2; unclear D gene. V dropped 10 bases and J dropped 6 bases, with 12 bases sitting between them. The length of the CDR3 is 11 residues. The CDR3 protein is CAIQIQDGYTF. The CDR3 coding sequence is TGTGCCATACAAATACAAGATGGCTACACCTTC.

The CDR3 DNA reads TGCAGCGTCGAATGGGGGTTTGGCACCGGGGAGCTGTTTTTT. Encoded protein: CSVEWGFGTGELFF. The genes are TRBV29-1 and TRBJ2-2; D possibly matches TRBD1 or TRBD2 (5 bases each). Germline V gene lookup returns CDR1 SQVTM and CDR2 ANQGSEA. Trimming removed 6 bases from V and 4 bases from J, with 15 bases in between. This CDR3 contains 14 residues.

The genes are TRBV7-3 and TRBJ2-4; D may be TRBD1 (5 bases). Trimming took 4 bases from V and 3 from J, leaving 10 bases between them. The CDR3 loop spans 14 amino acids. Looked up from germline, CDR1 is SGHTA and CDR2 is FQGTGA. Here the CDR3 reads CASSSQGDKNIQYF. DNA for the CDR3: TGTGCCAGCAGCTCCCAGGGTGACAAAAACATTCAGTACTTC.

This clonotype was detected only once. The rearrangement joins TRBV13 to TRBJ2-1; 11 nucleotides line up with TRBD2. Germline V gene data show CDR1 as PRHDT and CDR2 as FYEKMQ (reference sequence). The length of the CDR3 is 15 residues. V trimming: 1 base; J trimming: 10 bases; junction bases outside the gene matches: 6. CDR3 residues: CASSLVAGGPAEQFF. The CDR3 coding sequence is TGTGCCAGCAGCTTAGTAGCGGGAGGGCCGGCGGAGCAGTTCTTC.

This clonotype was seen just once. The V gene is TRBV9, the J gene TRBJ1-1; D possibly corresponds to TRBD1 (6 bases). The V and J ends lost 3 bases and 3 bases respectively, with 12 bases between them. The CDR3 consists of 14 residues. In germline, CDR1 is SGDLS, CDR2 YYNGEE. CDR3 sequence: CASSAQQGYTEAFF. Written as DNA, the CDR3 is TGTGCCAGCAGCGCCCAACAGGGTTACACTGAAGCTTTCTTT.

This clonotype was seen just once. The gene calls are TRBV12-3 or TRBV12-4 and TRBJ2-1; D remains ambiguous. The CDR3 sequence is 12 residues long. Trimming left V 5 bases short and J 6 bases short, with 8 bases between. For the CDR3, the DNA is TGTGCCAGCAGTAGCAGCGCCAATGAGCAGTTCTTC. Protein product: CASSSSANEQFF.

The chain is built from TRBV28 and TRBJ2-1; the match to TRBD2 covers 12 bases. This CDR3 has 15 amino acids. Germline trimming cut 2 bases from V and 10 bases from J; bases unmatched to any gene: 6. Germline CDR1 MDHEN, CDR2 SYDVKM. In DNA, the CDR3 is TGTGCCAGCAGTTTAGGTACTAGCGGGAGGAGCGAGCAGTTCTTC. This encodes CASSLGTSGRSEQFF.

The chain couples TRBV2 to TRBJ1-2; possibly TRBD1 for D (6 bases). CDR1 and CDR2 (germline): SNHLY, FYNNEI. Trimming took 4 bases from V and 7 from J, leaving 16 bases between them. The length of the CDR3 is 14 residues. The CDR3 loop reads CASSASGGHLGYTF. DNA for the CDR3: TGTGCCAGCAGTGCCTCCGGGGGGCACCTTGGCTACACCTTC.

The chain carries TRBV27 and TRBJ2-7, with D perhaps TRBD2 (5 bases). V was cut by 2 bases and J by 5 bases, with 13 bases left in between. Germline assignment: CDR1 MNHEY and CDR2 SMNVEV (reference sequence). This CDR3 region has 14 residues. The DNA of the CDR3 is TGTGCCAGCAGTTTAAAGCTAGCCTCGCACGAGCAGTACTTC. Translating it yields CASSLKLASHEQYF.

The gene calls are TRBV5-6 and TRBJ2-1; D remains unclear. Trimming removed 4 bases from V and 4 bases from J, with 6 bases in between. There are 12 residues in the CDR3. Germline V gene lookup returns CDR1 SGHDT and CDR2 YYEEEE. This CDR3 reads CASSLQYNEQFF. The CDR3 DNA is TGTGCCAGCAGCCTCCAGTACAATGAGCAGTTCTTC.

V gene TRBV27 combines with J gene TRBJ1-1, with a tentative D call TRBD1 (6 bases). Trimming stripped 3 bases from V and 2 bases from J, with 10 bases between. CDR3 length: 14 residues. Germline CDR1 reads MNHEY; CDR2 reads SMNVEV (reference sequence). CDR3 amino acids: CASSLADRNTEAFF. The CDR3 DNA is TGTGCCAGCAGTTTGGCGGACAGAAACACTGAAGCTTTCTTT.

The chain joins TRBV5-1 to TRBJ1-6; TRBD1 is a possible D gene (5 bases). Germline lookup yields CDR1 SGHRS and CDR2 YFSETQ. V was clipped by 2 bases and J by 6 bases, with 12 bases between them. The CDR3 is 15 amino acids. The CDR3 DNA sequence: TGCGCCAGCAGCTTTTCGACAGCGCCTAATTCACCCCTCCACTTT. Translated, it gives CASSFSTAPNSPLHF.

The chain carries TRBV9 and TRBJ1-2, with TRBD1 as a possible D gene (5 bases). The CDR3 loop spans 12 amino acids. The germline gives CDR1 SGDLS, CDR2 YYNGEE. The V and J ends lost 3 bases and 7 bases respectively, with 10 bases between them. CDR3 coding DNA: TGTGCCAGCAGCGGCAGACAGCCTGGCTACACCTTC. Translating gives CASSGRQPGYTF.

The chain employs TRBV9 and TRBJ2-7; possibly TRBD2 for D (5 bases). In germline, CDR1 is SGDLS, CDR2 YYNGEE. This CDR3 contains 15 residues. V shed 0 bases and J shed 3 bases, with 13 bases lying between them. The CDR3 DNA follows: TGTGCCAGCAGCGTAGATGAGGGAAGTCGCTACGAGCAGTACTTC. It is translated as CASSVDEGSRYEQYF.

The chain couples TRBV5-1 to TRBJ2-1; D unclear. The CDR3 extends over 12 amino acids. V was shortened by 1 base and J by 7 bases, with 6 bases between the two germline ends. Per germline, CDR1 SGHRS and CDR2 YFSETQ. CDR3: CASSLTDNEQFF. Here the CDR3 DNA reads TGCGCCAGCAGCTTGACAGATAATGAGCAGTTCTTC.

The chain employs TRBV4-1 and TRBJ2-7; no clear D. Germline CDR1 is MGHRA and CDR2 is YSYEKL. Trimming pared 0 bases from V and 2 bases from J, leaving 14 bases between. CDR3 length: 16 amino acids. The CDR3 sequence: CASSQDRAVRTYEQYF. The DNA for the CDR3 is TGCGCCAGCAGCCAAGATCGGGCGGTCCGGACCTACGAGCAGTACTTC.

CDR3 loop: CASSDYPLSNEQYF. The CDR3 nucleotides are TGTGCCAGTAGTGACTATCCCCTAAGCAACGAGCAGTACTTC. This chain links TRBV19 with TRBJ2-7; possibly TRBD2 for D (5 bases). V shed 5 bases and J shed 5 bases, with 16 bases lying between them. The germline gives CDR1 LNHDA, CDR2 SQIVND (reference sequence). The CDR3 contains 14 residues. Based on the CDR3 plus reference TRBV19 and TRBJ2-7, the full variable domain is DGGITQSPKYLFRKEGQNVTLSCEQNLNHDAMYWYRQDPGQGLRLIYYSQIVNDFQKGDIAEGYSVSREKKESFPLTVTSAQKNPTAFYLCASSDYPLSNEQYFGPGTRLTVT.

The chain uses TRBV27 and TRBJ2-2; TRBD2 agrees at 7 bases. V shed 3 bases and J 4 bases; nucleotides not matched to a gene: 5. This CDR3 has 15 amino acids. Germline lookup yields CDR1 MNHEY and CDR2 SMNVEV (reference sequence). CDR3 bases: TGTGCCAGCAGTTTGGCGGGAGCGCCCACCGGGGAGCTGTTTTTT. Its protein product is CASSLAGAPTGELFF.